This T cell receptor (beta chain) was captured by sequencing in a study of T cells in localized non-small cell lung cancer. Notes on the study in general: Uninvolved adjacent lung showed the highest T cell clonality, exceeding tumor. When the top 100 tumor clones were examined, a median around 61 of them also appeared in the adjacent lung, which was paired and uninvolved.

Produced via immunoSEQ multiplex PCR; TCRdb's table is partial and in-frame only. The table lists roughly 29,000 clones, around 81% of them singletons. A word on this clone: What it recognizes is unknown.

The germline CDR1 and CDR2 sequences are MGHDK and SYGVNS. The CDR3 covers 17 residues. The junction had 7 bases not matched to a gene; V was cut back by 5 bases and J by 0 bases. The sequence was obtained from a man aged 40 to 75 with stage III lung adenocarcinoma. The sample here was peripheral blood mononuclear cells, taken before any cancer treatment. The genes are TRBV25-1 and TRBJ2-6, with 7 nucleotides matching TRBD1. The CDR3 region has the DNA TGTGCCAGCAGTTCCCTCCCAGGGGGCTCTGGGGCCAACGTCCTGACTTTC. It is translated as CASSSLPGGSGANVLTF.